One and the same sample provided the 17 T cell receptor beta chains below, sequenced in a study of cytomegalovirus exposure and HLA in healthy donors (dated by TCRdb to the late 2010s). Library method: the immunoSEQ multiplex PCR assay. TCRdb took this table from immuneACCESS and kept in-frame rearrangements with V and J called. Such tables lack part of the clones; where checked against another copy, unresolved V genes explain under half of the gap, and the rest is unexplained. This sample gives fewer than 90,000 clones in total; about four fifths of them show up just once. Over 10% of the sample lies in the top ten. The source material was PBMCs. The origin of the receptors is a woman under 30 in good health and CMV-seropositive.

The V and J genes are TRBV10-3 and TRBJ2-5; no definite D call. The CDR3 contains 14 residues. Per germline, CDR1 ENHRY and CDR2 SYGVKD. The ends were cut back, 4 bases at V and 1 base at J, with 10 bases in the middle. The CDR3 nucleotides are TGTGCCATCAGTGGAGTCGACACCCAAGAGACCCAGTACTTC. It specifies CAISGVDTQETQYF.

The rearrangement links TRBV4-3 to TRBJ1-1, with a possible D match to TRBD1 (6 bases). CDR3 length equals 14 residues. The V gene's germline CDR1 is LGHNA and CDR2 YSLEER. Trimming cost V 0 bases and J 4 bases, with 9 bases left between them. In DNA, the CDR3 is TGCGCCAGCAGCCAAGATCACAGGGCCACTGAAGCTTTCTTT. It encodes CASSQDHRATEAFF.

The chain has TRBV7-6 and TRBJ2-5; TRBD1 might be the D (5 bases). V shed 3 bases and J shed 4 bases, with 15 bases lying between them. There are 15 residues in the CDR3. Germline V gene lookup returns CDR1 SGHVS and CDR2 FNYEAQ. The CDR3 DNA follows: TGTGCCAGCAGCTTGGGGCTTAGTTCGAGAGAGACCCAGTACTTC. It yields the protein CASSLGLSSRETQYF.

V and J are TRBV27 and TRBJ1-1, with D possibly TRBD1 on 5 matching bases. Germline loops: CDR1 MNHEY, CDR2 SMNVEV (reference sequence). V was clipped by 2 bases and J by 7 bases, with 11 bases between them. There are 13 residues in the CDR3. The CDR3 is CASSLTLDSEAFF. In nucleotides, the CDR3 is TGTGCCAGCAGTTTAACCCTCGACAGTGAAGCTTTCTTT.

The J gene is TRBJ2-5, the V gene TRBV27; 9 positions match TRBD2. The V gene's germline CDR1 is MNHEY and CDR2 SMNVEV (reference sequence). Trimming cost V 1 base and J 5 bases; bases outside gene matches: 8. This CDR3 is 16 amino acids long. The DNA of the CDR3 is TGTGCCAGCAGTTTATGGGGCGCGGGGGGGCAGGAGACCCAGTACTTC. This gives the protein CASSLWGAGGQETQYF.

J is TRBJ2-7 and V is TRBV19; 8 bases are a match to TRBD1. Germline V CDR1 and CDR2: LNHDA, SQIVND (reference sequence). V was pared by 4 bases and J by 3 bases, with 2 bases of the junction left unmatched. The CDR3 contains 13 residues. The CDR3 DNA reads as TGTGCCAGTAGTAGCGGACAGGGCTACGAGCAGTACTTC. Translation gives CASSSGQGYEQYF.

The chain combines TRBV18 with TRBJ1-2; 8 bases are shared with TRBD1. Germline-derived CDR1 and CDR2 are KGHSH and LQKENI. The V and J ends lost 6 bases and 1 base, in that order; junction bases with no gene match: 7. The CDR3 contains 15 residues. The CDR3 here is CASSRDRGINYGYTF. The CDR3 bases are TGTGCCAGCTCGCGTGACAGGGGCATTAACTATGGCTACACCTTC. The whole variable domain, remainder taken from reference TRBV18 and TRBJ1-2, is NAGVMQNPRHLVRRRGQEARLRCSPMKGHSHVYWYRQLPEEGLKFMVYLQKENIIDESGMPKERFSAEFPKEGPSILRIQQVVRGDSAAYFCASSRDRGINYGYTFGSGTRLTVV.

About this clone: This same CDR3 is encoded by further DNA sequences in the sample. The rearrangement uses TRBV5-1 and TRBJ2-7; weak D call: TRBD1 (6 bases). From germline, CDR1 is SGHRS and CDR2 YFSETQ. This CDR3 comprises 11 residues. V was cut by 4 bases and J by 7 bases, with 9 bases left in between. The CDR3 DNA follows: TGCGCCAGCAGCATAGACAGGGAGCAGTACTTC. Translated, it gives CASSIDREQYF.

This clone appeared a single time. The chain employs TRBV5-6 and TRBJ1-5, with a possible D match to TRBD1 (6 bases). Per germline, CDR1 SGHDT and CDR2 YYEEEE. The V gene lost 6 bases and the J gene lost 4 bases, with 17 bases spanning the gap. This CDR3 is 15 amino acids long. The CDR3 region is CASTLAGTPNQPQHF. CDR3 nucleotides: TGTGCCAGCACCCTCGCCGGGACACCGAATCAGCCCCAGCATTTT. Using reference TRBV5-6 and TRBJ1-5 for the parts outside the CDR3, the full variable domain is DAGVTQSPTHLIKTRGQQVTLRCSPKSGHDTVSWYQQALGQGPQFIFQYYEEEERQRGNFPDRFSGHQFPNYSSELNVNALLLGDSALYLCASTLAGTPNQPQHFGDGTRLSIL.

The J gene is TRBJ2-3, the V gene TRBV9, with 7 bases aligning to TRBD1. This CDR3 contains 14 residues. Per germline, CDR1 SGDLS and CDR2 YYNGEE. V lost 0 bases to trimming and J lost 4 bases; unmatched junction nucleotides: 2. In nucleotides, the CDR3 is TGTGCCAGCAGCGTAGTAGGGGGCCCAGATACGCAGTATTTT. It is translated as CASSVVGGPDTQYF.

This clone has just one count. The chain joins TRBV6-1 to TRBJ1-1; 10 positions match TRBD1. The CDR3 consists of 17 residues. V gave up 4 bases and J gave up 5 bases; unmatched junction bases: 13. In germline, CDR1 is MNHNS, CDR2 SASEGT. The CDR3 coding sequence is TGTGCCAGCAGTGCCAGACAGGGGGCGCTGGGGTGGACTGAAGCTTTCTTT. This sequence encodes CASSARQGALGWTEAFF.

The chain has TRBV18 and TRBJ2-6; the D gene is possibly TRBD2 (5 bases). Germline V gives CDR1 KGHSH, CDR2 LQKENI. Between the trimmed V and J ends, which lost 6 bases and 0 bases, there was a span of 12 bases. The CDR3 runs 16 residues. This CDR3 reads CASSPGSASGANVLTF. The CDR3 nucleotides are TGTGCCAGCTCCCCGGGATCCGCCTCTGGGGCCAACGTCCTGACTTTC.

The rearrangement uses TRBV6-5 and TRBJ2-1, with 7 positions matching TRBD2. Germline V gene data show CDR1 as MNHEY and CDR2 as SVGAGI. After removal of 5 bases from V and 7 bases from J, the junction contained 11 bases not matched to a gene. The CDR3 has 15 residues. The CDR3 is CASSRKVGGRNEQFF. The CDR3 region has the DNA TGTGCCAGCAGTAGGAAGGTGGGGGGGAGGAATGAGCAGTTCTTC.

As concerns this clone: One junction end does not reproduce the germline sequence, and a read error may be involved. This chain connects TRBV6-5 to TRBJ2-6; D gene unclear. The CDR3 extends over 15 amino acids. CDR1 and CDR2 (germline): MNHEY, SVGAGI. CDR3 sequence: CASSPQFSWANVLTF. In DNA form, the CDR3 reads TGTGCCAGCAGCCCACAGTTCTCTTGGGCCAACGTCCTGACTTTC.

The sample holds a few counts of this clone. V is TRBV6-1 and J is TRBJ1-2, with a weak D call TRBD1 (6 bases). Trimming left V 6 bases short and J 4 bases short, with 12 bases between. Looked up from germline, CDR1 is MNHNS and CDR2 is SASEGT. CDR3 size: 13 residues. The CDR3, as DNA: TGTGCCAGCAGCTTGGACAGCGGCTATGGCTACACCTTC. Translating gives CASSLDSGYGYTF.

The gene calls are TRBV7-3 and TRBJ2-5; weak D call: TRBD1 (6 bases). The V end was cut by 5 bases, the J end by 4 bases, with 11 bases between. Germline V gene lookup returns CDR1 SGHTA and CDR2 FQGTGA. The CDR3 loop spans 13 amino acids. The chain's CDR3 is CASSPQGRETQYF. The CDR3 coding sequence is TGTGCCAGCAGCCCCCAGGGGCGAGAGACCCAGTACTTC.

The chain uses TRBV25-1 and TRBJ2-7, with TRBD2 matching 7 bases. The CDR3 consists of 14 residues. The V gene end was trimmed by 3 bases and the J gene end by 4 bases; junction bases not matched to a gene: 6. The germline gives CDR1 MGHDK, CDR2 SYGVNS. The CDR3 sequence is CASSDGPGGYEQYF. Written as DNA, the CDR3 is TGTGCCAGCAGTGACGGCCCGGGAGGTTACGAGCAGTACTTC.